This T cell receptor (beta chain) stems from a study of T cells of healthy individuals (dated by TCRdb to 2016 to 2018). Comments on this clonotype: Its binding antigen is unknown. Within one base of it there is no much larger clone, and no base qualities were kept.

CDR1 and CDR2 (LGHNA, YSLEER) derive from the germline V gene. The CDR3 runs 13 residues from the cysteine to the phenylalanine. Only the CDR3 DNA is retained, 39 bases long and in frame from the first base. V is reduced by 0 bases and J by 6 bases, leaving a spacing of 5 bases between them. Libraries were prepared through 5' RACE. The listed sequencing device is Illumina MiSeq. TCRdb cleaned the public reads at Q25 with fastp, built clones with MiXCR and kept in-frame beta chains. All rows with the same CDR3 protein become a single entry with the most common DNA and genes. The sample table lists around 98,000 distinct CDR3 sequences, approximately 15% of them with a count of one. 6.2% of the sample is held by the ten biggest clonotypes.

The sequence was collected from a human donor in good health. The sequence links TRBV4-3 to TRBJ2-2; the D gene cannot be resolved reliably. The base sequence is TGCGCCAGCAGCCAAGACAGCCCCGGGGAGCTGTTTTTT. Translated, it gives CASSQDSPGELFF.